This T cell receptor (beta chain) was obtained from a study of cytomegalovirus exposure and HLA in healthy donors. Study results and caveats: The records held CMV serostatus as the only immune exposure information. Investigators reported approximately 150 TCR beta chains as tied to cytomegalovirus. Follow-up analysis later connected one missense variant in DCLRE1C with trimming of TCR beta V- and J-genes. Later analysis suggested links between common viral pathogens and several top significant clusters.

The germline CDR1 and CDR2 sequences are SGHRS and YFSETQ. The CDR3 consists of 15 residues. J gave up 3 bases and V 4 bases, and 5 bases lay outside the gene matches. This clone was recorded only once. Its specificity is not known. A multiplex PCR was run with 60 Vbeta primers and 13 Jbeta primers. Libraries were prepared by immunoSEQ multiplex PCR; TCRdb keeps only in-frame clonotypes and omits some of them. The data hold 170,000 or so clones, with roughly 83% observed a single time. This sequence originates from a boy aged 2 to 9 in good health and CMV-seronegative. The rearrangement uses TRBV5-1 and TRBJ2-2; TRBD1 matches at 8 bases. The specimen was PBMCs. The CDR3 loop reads CASSRRGRDTGELFF. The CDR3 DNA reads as TGCGCCAGCAGCCGCAGGGGGCGCGACACCGGGGAGCTGTTTTTT.